This T cell receptor beta chain was sequenced in a study of T cells in localized non-small cell lung cancer. Findings and caveats of the study: It was uninvolved adjacent lung that showed the highest T cell clonality, exceeding tumor.

Generated by immunoSEQ multiplex PCR, the TCRdb table keeps only in-frame clones and is missing some. The sample records tens of thousands of clones, about 91% being singletons. CDR1 and CDR2 (germline): SGHDT, YYEEEE. Trimming shortened V by 8 bases and J by 0 bases, and 15 bases separated the two germline ends. The CDR3 length is 14 residues. Turning to this clone: Its specificity is unknown.

The sample consisted of PBMCs, taken before any cancer treatment. This sequence was found in a woman aged 35 to 75 with stage II lung adenocarcinoma. The rearrangement uses TRBV5-6 and TRBJ2-7; no reliable D call. In nucleotides, the CDR3 is TGTGCCAGTTCCCTGACAACCCTCTCCTACGAGCAGTACTTC. Translation gives CASSLTTLSYEQYF.